What follows are 17 T cell receptor beta chains derived from one specimen sequenced in a study of identical twins' blood T cells. MiXCR, run by TCRdb on the 5' RACE reads, gives a single entry per CDR3 protein. The table records about 370,000 distinct CDR3 sequences, roughly 27% of them present only once. The sample consisted of PBMCs. Receptors were obtained from a woman aged 18 to 55 in good health.

The chain has TRBV7-2 and TRBJ1-2; D gene unclear. Germline loops: CDR1 SGHTA, CDR2 FQGNSA. V was clipped by 1 base and J by 4 bases, with 7 bases between them. CDR3 size: 13 residues. The CDR3 here is CASSLGYSYGYTF. CDR3 in DNA: TGTGCCAGCAGCTTAGGTTACTCCTATGGCTACACCTTC.

This clonotype turned up a few times. The rearrangement joins TRBV5-6 to TRBJ2-2; 9 bases are a match to TRBD1. The trim removed 3 bases at V and 5 bases at J, leaving 5 bases unmatched. Looked up from germline, CDR1 is SGHDT and CDR2 is YYEEEE. The CDR3 totals 15 residues. The CDR3 nucleotides are TGTGCCAGCAGCTACAGGGGGCGACGTACCGGGGAGCTGTTTTTT. It is translated as CASSYRGRRTGELFF.

The chain couples TRBV7-3 to TRBJ1-1; weak D call: TRBD1 (6 bases). Germline V gives CDR1 SGHTA, CDR2 FQGTGA. V was cut by 2 bases and J by 8 bases, with 15 bases left in between. This CDR3 comprises 14 residues. The CDR3, as DNA: TGTGCCAGCAGCTTACTGTCGGAGGGGGGAGAAGCTTTCTTT. Protein sequence: CASSLLSEGGEAFF.

This clonotype showed up many times. The genes are TRBV5-1 and TRBJ1-4; 12 bases align to TRBD1. Trimming took 0 bases from V and 2 from J; bases not matched to a gene: 2. The CDR3 loop spans 17 amino acids. Germline assignment: CDR1 SGHRS and CDR2 YFSETQ. The CDR3 here is CASSLGGQGATNEKLFF. CDR3 DNA sequence: TGCGCCAGCAGCTTGGGGGGACAGGGGGCTACTAATGAAAAACTGTTTTTT.

This clonotype occurred once. The genes are TRBV19 and TRBJ2-7, with TRBD2 identical over 7 bases. V shed 6 bases, J shed 2 bases, and the junction held 10 bases outside the gene matches. CDR1 LNHDA and CDR2 SQIVND come from the germline V gene (reference sequence). The CDR3 is 15 amino acids. For the CDR3, the DNA is TGTGCCAGTAGAACTGCGGGAGCAGGCCCCTACGAGCAGTACTTC. It translates to CASRTAGAGPYEQYF.

This clonotype appeared many times. The chain combines TRBV2 with TRBJ1-2; D unresolved. The germline CDR1 and CDR2 sequences are SNHLY and FYNNEI. V gave up 0 bases and J gave up 7 bases, with 15 bases separating them. There are 15 residues in the CDR3. In DNA form, the CDR3 reads TGTGCCAGCAGTGAAGCCTACGCAGTCAGTGGTGGCTACACCTTC. This translates into CASSEAYAVSGGYTF.

Concerning this clonotype itself: This could be a read error, since a much larger clone is one nucleotide away. The J gene is TRBJ2-1, the V gene TRBV29-1; D call uncertain. Deletions cut 4 bases from V and 7 bases from J, with 17 bases between. The germline gives CDR1 SQVTM, CDR2 ANQGSEA. This CDR3 is 14 amino acids long. CDR3 sequence reads: CSVAVARRLNEQFF. The CDR3 bases are TGCAGCGTTGCTGTGGCTAGGCGGTTGAATGAGCAGTTCTTC.

About this clonotype: The final CDR3 position lacks the conserved phenylalanine or tryptophan, pointing to a likely read error. The chain joins TRBV20-1 to TRBJ1-1, with D possibly being TRBD1 (5 bases). CDR3 size: 12 residues. The V and J ends lost 6 bases and 11 bases respectively, with 19 bases between them. In germline, CDR1 is DFQATT, CDR2 SNEGSKA (reference sequence). CDR3 bases: TGCAGTGCAAATGATCAGGGAAAGGTGGCTTTCCTT. As protein: CSANDQGKVAFL.

This clonotype was seen more than once but under ten times. The rearrangement uses TRBV11-2 and TRBJ2-3, with 8 bases that match TRBD2. CDR1 and CDR2 (germline): SGHAT, FQNNGV. The junction had 10 bases not matched to a gene; V was cut back by 7 bases and J by 1 base. This CDR3 is built from 16 residues. CDR3 amino acids: CASTTIPGGRTDTQYF. The DNA for the CDR3 is TGTGCCAGCACCACTATTCCGGGGGGGCGCACAGATACGCAGTATTTT.

Regarding this clonotype: One junction end disagrees with the germline gene, perhaps due to a read error. The V gene is TRBV12-3 or TRBV12-4, the J gene TRBJ2-1; 12 bases line up with TRBD2. This CDR3 has 16 residues. DNA of the CDR3: TGTGCCGGCAGTGCCCGGACTAGCGGGGCCTACAATGAGCAGTTCTTC. Protein sequence: CAGSARTSGAYNEQFF.

The chain has TRBV7-9 and TRBJ2-7; 8 nucleotides agree with TRBD2. Germline trimming cut 5 bases from V and 5 bases from J; bases unmatched to any gene: 5. The CDR3 is made up of 13 amino acids. Per germline, CDR1 SEHNR and CDR2 FQNEAQ (reference sequence). Here the CDR3 DNA reads TGTGCCAGCAGCCCCGGACTAGCCAACGAGCAGTACTTC. It codes for CASSPGLANEQYF.

Only a few counts were recorded for this clonotype. One end of the junction fails to match germline, which may point to a read error. The CDR3 sequence is CSARDGQGQEAQYF. Written as DNA, the CDR3 is TGCAGTGCTAGAGATGGACAGGGACAAGAGGCCCAGTACTTC. V usage is TRBV20-1 and J usage is TRBJ2-5; 8 bases line up with TRBD1. Germline assignment: CDR1 DFQATT and CDR2 SNEGSKA (reference sequence). The CDR3 spans 14 residues.

This clonotype was detected only a few times. The chain uses TRBV5-5 and TRBJ1-2, with D hard to call. Trimming pared 4 bases from V and 2 bases from J, leaving 9 bases between. This CDR3 spans 13 amino acids. The V gene's germline CDR1 is SGHKS and CDR2 YYEKEE (reference sequence). This CDR3 reads CASSALGNYGYTF. The CDR3 DNA sequence: TGTGCCAGCAGCGCTCTGGGGAACTATGGCTACACCTTC.

This clonotype was recorded at least ten times. The chain combines TRBV10-3 with TRBJ1-2; the D gene is possibly TRBD1 (5 bases). The germline gives CDR1 ENHRY, CDR2 SYGVKD. The ends were cut back, 5 bases at V and 6 bases at J, with 13 bases in the middle. The CDR3 consists of 13 residues. CDR3 in DNA: TGTGCCATCAGTTTAGCCATGGGGGATGGCTACACCTTC. It specifies CAISLAMGDGYTF.

The J gene is TRBJ1-2, the V gene TRBV3-1; D gene ambiguous. V was clipped by 1 base and J by 5 bases, with 11 bases between them. The length of the CDR3 is 14 residues. CDR1 is LGHDT, CDR2 YNNKEL, per germline (reference sequence). Here the CDR3 DNA reads TGTGCCAGCAGCCAAGGTGTGGGTCCATATGGCTACACCTTC. Protein sequence: CASSQGVGPYGYTF.

The chain is built from TRBV29-1 and TRBJ2-1; D not resolved. Trimming stripped 4 bases from V and 7 bases from J, with 8 bases between. Germline-derived CDR1 and CDR2 are SQVTM and ANQGSEA. The CDR3 totals 11 residues. CDR3 loop: CSVVWRNEQFF. The CDR3 DNA reads as TGCAGCGTTGTTTGGCGTAATGAGCAGTTCTTC.

This clonotype appeared a few times. The rearrangement joins TRBV20-1 to TRBJ1-6; D call uncertain. V lost 5 bases to trimming and J lost 10 bases, with 15 bases between them. This CDR3 contains 13 residues. Per the germline V gene, CDR1 is DFQATT and CDR2 is SNEGSKA (reference sequence). The CDR3 sequence is CSASGDLRSPLHF. The CDR3 DNA reads TGCAGTGCTTCCGGGGATCTGAGGTCACCCCTCCACTTT.